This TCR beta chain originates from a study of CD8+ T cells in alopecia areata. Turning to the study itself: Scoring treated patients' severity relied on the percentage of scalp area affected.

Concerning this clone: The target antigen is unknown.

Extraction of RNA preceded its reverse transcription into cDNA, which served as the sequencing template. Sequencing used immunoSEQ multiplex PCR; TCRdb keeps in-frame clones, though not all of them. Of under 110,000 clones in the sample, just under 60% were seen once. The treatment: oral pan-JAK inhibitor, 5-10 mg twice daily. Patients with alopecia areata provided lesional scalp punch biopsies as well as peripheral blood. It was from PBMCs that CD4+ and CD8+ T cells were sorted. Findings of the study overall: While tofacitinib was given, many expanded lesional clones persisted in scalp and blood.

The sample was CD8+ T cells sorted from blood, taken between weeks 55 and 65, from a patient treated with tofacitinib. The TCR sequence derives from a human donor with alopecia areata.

CDR3 nucleotide sequence: TGTGCCAGCAGCCAAGGGGCTCGCCTGGGGGAGACCCAGTACTTC. This translates into CASSQGARLGETQYF. The V and J genes are TRBV4-2 and TRBJ2-5; D is undetermined. This CDR3 has 15 amino acids. The germline V gene has CDR1 LGHNA and CDR2 YNFKEQ. Trimming pared 1 base from V and 5 bases from J, leaving 14 bases between.